This TCR beta chain was sequenced during a study of human T cells and chemical hapten exposure (dated by TCRdb to the early 2020s). About the full investigation: For sensitization, 2% DPC in acetone was applied to a roughly 2 cm by roughly 2 cm area of upper inner arm skin. Weekly therapeutic DPC doses were additionally applied to the scalp of patients throughout the roughly 23-week study period. Patch testing was done on the upper back using Finn chambers containing 0.01% DPC, and results were scored after 6 days according to International Contact Dermatitis Research Group standards. The patient cohort, mostly female, included alopecia areata with under or over 50% scalp involvement, alopecia totalis and alopecia universalis. The libraries were sequenced as a pool, and the TCR yield per sample differed mostly because of small variations in library volumes within the pool. This study followed changes in the peripheral blood TCR repertoire in vivo during primary and secondary sensitization of alopecia patients to the hapten diphenylcyclopropenone (DPC). Blood was sampled from patients pre-sensitization (week 0) and at 2, 6 and about 24 weeks after DPC sensitization. Blood for TCR sequencing was provided by twenty-nine alopecia patients at one to four time points (pre-sensitization, 2, 6 and 24 weeks).

Taken with the paper, the label for time point translates to: pre-sensitization, week 0. The sample's treatment or condition label is to be understood as: therapeutic diphenylcyclopropenone sensitization with weekly scalp DPC. Blood at each patch-test visit was drawn before the patch test was applied. Patients were eligible if aged 18 to 70, diagnosed with alopecia and judged suitable for DPC therapy, and pregnant patients were excluded. Total RNA was extracted from unfractionated whole blood collected in Tempus Blood RNA tubes. Beyond this particular receptor, the publication reports: Because every patient had alopecia, a presumed autoimmune disease, the patients' immune response might differ from that of healthy individuals. After repeated subsampling, the strength of the expansion versus patch-test correlation and the threshold at which it became significant changed. Patch test score was positively correlated with the number of PT1 expanded TCRs, with significance at thresholds 8, 16 and 32 but not at 4. DPC sensitization did not change the number of TCRs with a frequency above 1 in 1000, and there was no evidence of changes in global repertoire structure. Significantly more large CDR3 similarity clusters were formed by expanded TCRs than by pre-sensitization or healthy control sets, consistent with antigen-driven responses.

Library preparation employed RACE. The data were produced on a NextSeq 500. During library preparation, unique molecular identifiers were attached to individual cDNA molecules so that TCRs could be counted quantitatively and reproducibly. Each blood RNA sample was used to sequence both TCR alpha and TCR beta chains. Concerning the study's data processing: The median number of TCRs per sample was roughly 98,000, ranging from roughly 23,224 to 700,000. The Decombinator software suite was used to annotate V, J and CDR3 in the TCR reads. Every sample was subsampled to the same number of TCRs (28,000) for the PS versus PT1 abundance plots. TCRs were defined as expanded if absent before sensitization and observed at least eight times at the 2-week time point. TCRdb trimmed public reads at Q25 via fastp, called clones via MiXCR and kept in-frame beta chains. Records with the same CDR3 protein are collapsed into one entry carrying the most frequent genes and DNA. What appears here as the V and J calls and clone size reflects TCRdb's work, not the paper's. This sample is represented by 50,000 to 65,000 distinct CDR3 sequences; 9.4% of them were singletons. More than 13% of the sample rests with the top ten.

The junction carries 14 bases between V and J, which are trimmed by 5 bases and 3 bases respectively. Counted from cysteine to phenylalanine, this CDR3 has 14 amino acids. Just CDR3 DNA is preserved here, 42 bases in frame from base 1. For CDR1 and CDR2, the germline V gene lists SGHRS and YFSETQ. Many counts were recorded for this clonotype. This receptor's antigen is unknown. No base qualities exist here, and no much larger clone lies one base off it. This TCR was sampled from a woman between 40 and 55 years old with alopecia areata. Some clones in this sample may be carry-over from other donors' samples. The starting material was whole blood, obtained in connection with sensitization to the hapten diphenylcyclopropenone (DPC). This sequence uses TRBV5-1 and TRBJ1-1, with the D gene not confidently named. The DNA sequence reads TGCGCCAGCAGTCCCCTTCGGAAGGACACTGAAGCTTTCTTT. This gives the protein CASSPLRKDTEAFF.